This record looks at one T cell receptor beta chain sequence and its context. This CDR3 comprises 16 residues. Germline CDR1 SGHTA, CDR2 FQGNSA. Trimming cost V 2 bases and J 1 base, with 15 bases left between them. This entry belongs to a study of OX40 agonist ivuxolimab in advanced cancers. Sequencing used immunoSEQ multiplex PCR; TCRdb keeps in-frame clones, though not all of them. This table has about 69,000 clones, about three quarters appearing once. This TCR was sampled from an adult with an advanced solid tumor such as melanoma, head and neck, liver or kidney cancer. The V gene is TRBV7-2, the J gene TRBJ2-7, with D perhaps TRBD1 (6 bases). Source: CD4+ or CD8+ T cells sorted from blood, taken in a trial of the OX40 agonist ivuxolimab. Here the CDR3 DNA reads TGTGCCAGCAGCTTAAAAGGGGGAGTTTCTTCCTACGAGCAGTACTTC. This translates into CASSLKGGVSSYEQYF.